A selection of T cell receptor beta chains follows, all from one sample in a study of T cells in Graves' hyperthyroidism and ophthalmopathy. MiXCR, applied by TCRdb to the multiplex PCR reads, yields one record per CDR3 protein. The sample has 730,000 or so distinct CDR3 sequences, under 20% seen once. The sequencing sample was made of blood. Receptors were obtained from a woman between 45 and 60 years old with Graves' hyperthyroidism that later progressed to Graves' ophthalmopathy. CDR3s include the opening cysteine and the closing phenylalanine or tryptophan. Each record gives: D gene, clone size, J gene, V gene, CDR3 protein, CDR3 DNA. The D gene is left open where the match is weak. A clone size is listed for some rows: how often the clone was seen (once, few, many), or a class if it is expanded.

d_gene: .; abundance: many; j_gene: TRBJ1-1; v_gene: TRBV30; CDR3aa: CAWSVDQNTEAFF; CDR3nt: TGTGCCTGGAGTGTCGACCAGAACACTGAAGCTTTCTTT
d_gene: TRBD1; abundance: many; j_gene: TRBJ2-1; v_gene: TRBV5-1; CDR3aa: CASRKTGGSYNEQFF; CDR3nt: TGCGCCAGCAGGAAGACAGGGGGCTCCTACAATGAGCAGTTCTTC
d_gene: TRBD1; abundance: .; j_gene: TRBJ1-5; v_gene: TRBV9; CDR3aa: CASSARDSGNQPQHF; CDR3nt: TGTGCCAGCAGCGCTAGGGACAGCGGCAATCAGCCCCAGCATTTT
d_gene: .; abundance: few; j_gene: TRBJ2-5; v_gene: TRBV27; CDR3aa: CASNSPQETQYF; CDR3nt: TGTGCCAGCAATTCCCCCCAAGAGACCCAGTACTTC
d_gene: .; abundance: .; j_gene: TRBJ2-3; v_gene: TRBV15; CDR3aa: CATSRGLGGAADTQYF; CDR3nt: TGTGCCACCAGCAGAGGTCTTGGGGGGGCGGCAGATACGCAGTATTTT
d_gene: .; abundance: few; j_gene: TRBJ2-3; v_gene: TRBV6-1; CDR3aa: CASSEGTARGTDTQYF; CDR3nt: TGTGCCAGCAGTGAAGGGACTGCCCGCGGCACAGATACGCAGTATTTT
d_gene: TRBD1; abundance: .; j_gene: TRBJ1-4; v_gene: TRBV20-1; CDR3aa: CSAPGTGLEKLFF; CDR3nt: TGCAGTGCGCCCGGGACAGGGCTTGAAAAACTGTTTTTT
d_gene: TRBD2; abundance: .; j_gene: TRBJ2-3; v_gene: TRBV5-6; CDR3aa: CASSLLPAGVTDTQYF; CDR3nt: TGTGCCAGCAGCTTACTACCAGCGGGGGTCACAGATACGCAGTATTTT
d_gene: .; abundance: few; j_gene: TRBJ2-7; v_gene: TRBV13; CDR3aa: CASSWNSNEQYF; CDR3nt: TGTGCCAGCAGCTGGAACTCTAACGAGCAGTACTTC
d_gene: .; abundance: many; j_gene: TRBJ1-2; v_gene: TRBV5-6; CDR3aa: CASSLDSPYGYTF; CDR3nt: TGTGCCAGCAGCTTGGATTCTCCATATGGCTACACCTTC
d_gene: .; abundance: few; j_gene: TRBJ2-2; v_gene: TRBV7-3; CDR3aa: CASSMITGELFF; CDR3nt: TGTGCCAGCAGCATGATCACCGGGGAGCTGTTTTTT
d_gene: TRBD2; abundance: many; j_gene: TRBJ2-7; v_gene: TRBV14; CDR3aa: CASSQDGTSVQQYF; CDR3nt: TGTGCCAGCAGCCAAGATGGGACTAGCGTACAGCAGTACTTC
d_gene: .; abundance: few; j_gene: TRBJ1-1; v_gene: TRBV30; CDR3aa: CAWSRQTTEAFF; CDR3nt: TGTGCCTGGAGTAGACAGACCACTGAAGCTTTCTTT
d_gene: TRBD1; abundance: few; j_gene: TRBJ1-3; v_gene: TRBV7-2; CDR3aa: CASSLVTGEGNTIYF; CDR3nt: TGTGCCAGCAGCTTAGTCACAGGGGAAGGAAACACCATATATTTT
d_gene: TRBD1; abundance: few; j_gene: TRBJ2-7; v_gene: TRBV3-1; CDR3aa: CASSHGTGHSYEQYF; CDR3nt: TGTGCCAGCAGCCACGGGACAGGGCACTCCTACGAGCAGTACTTC
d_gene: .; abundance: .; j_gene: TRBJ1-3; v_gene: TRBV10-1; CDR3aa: CASSESIGVGSGNTIYF; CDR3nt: TGCGCCAGCAGTGAGTCGATAGGGGTCGGCTCTGGAAACACCATATATTTT
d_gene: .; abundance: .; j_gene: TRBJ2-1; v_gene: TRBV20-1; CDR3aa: CSASSASSYNEQFF; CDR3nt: TGCAGTGCTAGTTCGGCCAGCTCCTACAATGAGCAGTTCTTC
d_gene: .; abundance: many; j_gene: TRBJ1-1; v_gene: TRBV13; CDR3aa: CASSSQTENTEAFF; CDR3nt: TGTGCCAGCAGCTCTCAGACAGAGAACACTGAAGCTTTCTTT
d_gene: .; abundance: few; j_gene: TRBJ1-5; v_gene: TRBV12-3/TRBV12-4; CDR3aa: CASRSGDYSNQPQHF; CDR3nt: TGTGCCAGCAGATCAGGGGATTATAGCAATCAGCCCCAGCATTTT
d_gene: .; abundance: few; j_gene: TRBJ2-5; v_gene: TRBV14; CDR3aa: CASSHWTDQETQYF; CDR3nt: TGTGCCAGCAGCCACTGGACGGACCAAGAGACCCAGTACTTC
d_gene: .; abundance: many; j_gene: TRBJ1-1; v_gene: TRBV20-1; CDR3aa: CSATCCWAGRVATEAFF; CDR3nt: TGCAGTGCTACTTGTTGTTGGGCGGGCAGGGTGGCCACTGAAGCTTTCTTT
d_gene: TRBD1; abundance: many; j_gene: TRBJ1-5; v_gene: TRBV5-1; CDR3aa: CASRRDRENQPQHF; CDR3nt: TGCGCCAGCAGACGGGACAGGGAGAATCAGCCCCAGCATTTT
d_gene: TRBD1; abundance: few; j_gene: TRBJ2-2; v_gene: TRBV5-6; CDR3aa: CASSLSPGQGVGAGELFF; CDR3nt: TGTGCCAGCAGCCTGTCCCCGGGACAGGGGGTCGGGGCCGGGGAGCTGTTTTTT
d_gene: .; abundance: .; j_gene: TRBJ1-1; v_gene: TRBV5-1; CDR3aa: CASSPLGLEAFF; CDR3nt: TGCGCCAGCAGCCCGCTGGGGCTAGAAGCTTTCTTT
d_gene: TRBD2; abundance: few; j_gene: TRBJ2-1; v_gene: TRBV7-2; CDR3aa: CASSLSLSGGGHGPYNEQFF; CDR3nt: TGTGCCAGCAGCTTAAGTTTGAGCGGGGGGGGCCACGGGCCCTACAATGAGCAGTTCTTC
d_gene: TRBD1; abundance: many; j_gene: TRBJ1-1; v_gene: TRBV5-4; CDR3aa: CASSPSTGGNTEAFF; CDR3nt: TGTGCCAGCAGCCCCTCGACAGGGGGGAACACTGAAGCTTTCTTT
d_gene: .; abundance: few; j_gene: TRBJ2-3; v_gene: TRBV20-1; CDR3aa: CSAWGGEGTDTQYF; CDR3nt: TGCAGTGCGTGGGGTGGCGAAGGCACAGATACGCAGTATTTT
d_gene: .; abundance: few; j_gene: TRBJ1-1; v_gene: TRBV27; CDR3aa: CASRLRGEGRAFF; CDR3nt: TGTGCCAGCAGACTCCGAGGGGAGGGAAGGGCTTTCTTT
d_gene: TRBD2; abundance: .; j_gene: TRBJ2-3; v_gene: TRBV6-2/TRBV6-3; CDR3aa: CVSTPRWLAGGLTGDTQYF; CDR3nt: TGTGTCAGCACCCCGAGATGGCTAGCGGGGGGGCTCACAGGCGATACGCAGTATTTT
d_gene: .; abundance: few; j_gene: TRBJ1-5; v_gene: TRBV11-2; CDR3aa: CASSLALRGGIQPQHF; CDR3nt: TGTGCCAGCAGCTTAGCGCTCAGGGGCGGAATTCAGCCCCAGCATTTT
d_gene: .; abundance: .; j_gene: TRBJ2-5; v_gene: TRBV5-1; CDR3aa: CASSLGTLSQETQYF; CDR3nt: TGCGCCAGCAGCTTAGGGACTTTGTCCCAAGAGACCCAGTACTTC
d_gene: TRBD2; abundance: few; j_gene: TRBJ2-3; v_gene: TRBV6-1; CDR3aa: CASSATSGGPNHRTDTQYF; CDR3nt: TGTGCCAGCAGTGCGACTAGCGGGGGCCCTAACCACCGCACAGATACGCAGTATTTT
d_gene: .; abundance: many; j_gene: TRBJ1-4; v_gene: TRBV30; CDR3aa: CAWSVRAGGLGEKLFF; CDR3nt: TGTGCCTGGAGTGTACGAGCTGGGGGGCTTGGCGAAAAACTGTTTTTT
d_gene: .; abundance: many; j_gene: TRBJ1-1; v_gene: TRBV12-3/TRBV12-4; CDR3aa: CASSTTGDALNTEAFF; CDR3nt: TGTGCCAGCAGTACGACTGGGGACGCCTTGAACACTGAAGCTTTCTTT
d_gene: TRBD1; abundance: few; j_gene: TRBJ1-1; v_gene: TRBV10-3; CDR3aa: CAIKGQGTEAFF; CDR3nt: TGTGCCATAAAAGGACAGGGGACTGAAGCTTTCTTT
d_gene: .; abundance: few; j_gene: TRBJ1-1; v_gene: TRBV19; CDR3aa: CASNSANTEAFF; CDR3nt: TGTGCCAGTAACTCTGCCAATACTGAAGCTTTCTTT
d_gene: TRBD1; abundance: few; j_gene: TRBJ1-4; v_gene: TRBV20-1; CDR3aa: CSASQPGTGTNEKLFF; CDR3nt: TGCAGTGCTAGCCAACCCGGGACAGGGACTAATGAAAAACTGTTTTTT
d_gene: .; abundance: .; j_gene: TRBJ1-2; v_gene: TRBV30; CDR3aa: CAWSNYGYTF; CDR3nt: TGTGCCTGGAGTAACTATGGCTACACCTTC
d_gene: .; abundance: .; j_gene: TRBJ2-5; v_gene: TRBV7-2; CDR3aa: CASTSPGVRETQYF; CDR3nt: TGTGCCAGCACTTCCCCCGGGGTCCGGGAGACCCAGTACTTC
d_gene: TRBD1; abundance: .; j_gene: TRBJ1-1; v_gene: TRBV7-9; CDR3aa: CASSHGGQGTKAEAFF; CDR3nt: TGTGCCAGCAGCCATGGGGGACAGGGTACCAAGGCTGAAGCTTTCTTT
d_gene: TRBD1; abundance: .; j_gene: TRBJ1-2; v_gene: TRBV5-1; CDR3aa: CASSSTGPRGYTF; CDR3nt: TGCGCCAGCAGCTCGACAGGGCCACGGGGCTACACCTTC
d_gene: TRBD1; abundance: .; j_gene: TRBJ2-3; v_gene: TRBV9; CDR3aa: CASSVGTGGADTQYF; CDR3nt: TGTGCCAGCAGCGTCGGGACAGGGGGCGCAGATACGCAGTATTTT
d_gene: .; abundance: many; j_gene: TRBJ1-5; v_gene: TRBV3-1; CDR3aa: CASSQDNRVQPQHF; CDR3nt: TGTGCCAGCAGCCAAGATAACAGGGTCCAGCCCCAGCATTTT
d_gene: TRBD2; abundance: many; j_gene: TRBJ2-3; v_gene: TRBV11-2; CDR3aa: CASTTGTSGTDTQYF; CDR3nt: TGTGCCAGCACTACCGGGACTAGCGGCACAGATACGCAGTATTTT
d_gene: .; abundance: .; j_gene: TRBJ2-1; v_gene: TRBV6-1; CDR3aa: CASSDSAGTNEQFF; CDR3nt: TGTGCCAGCAGTGACTCGGCAGGGACCAATGAGCAGTTCTTC
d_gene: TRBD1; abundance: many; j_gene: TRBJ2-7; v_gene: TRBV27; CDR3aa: CASSLTGGISYEQYF; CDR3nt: TGTGCCAGCAGTCTGACAGGGGGGATCTCCTACGAGCAGTACTTC
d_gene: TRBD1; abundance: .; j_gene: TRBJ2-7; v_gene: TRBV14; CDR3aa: CASSPATGAYEQYF; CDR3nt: TGTGCCAGCAGCCCGGCAACAGGGGCCTACGAGCAGTACTTC
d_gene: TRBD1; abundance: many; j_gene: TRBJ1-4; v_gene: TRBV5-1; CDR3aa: CASSPGQTNEKLFF; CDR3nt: TGCGCCAGCAGCCCGGGACAGACTAATGAAAAACTGTTTTTT
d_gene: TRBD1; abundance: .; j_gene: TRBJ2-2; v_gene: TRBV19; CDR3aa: CASRQGASTGELFF; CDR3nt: TGTGCCAGCAGACAGGGGGCAAGTACCGGGGAGCTGTTTTTT
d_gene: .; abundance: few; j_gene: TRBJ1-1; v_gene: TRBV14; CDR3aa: CASSQGGRGAFF; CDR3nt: TGTGCCAGCAGCCAAGGGGGGCGCGGGGCTTTCTTT
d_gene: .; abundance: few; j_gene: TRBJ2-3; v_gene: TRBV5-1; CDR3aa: CASSLEQGYTDTQYF; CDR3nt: TGCGCCAGCAGCCTTGAACAGGGATACACAGATACGCAGTATTTT
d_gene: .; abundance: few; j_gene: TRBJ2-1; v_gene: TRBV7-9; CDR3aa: CASSSPGTSYNEQFF; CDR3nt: TGTGCCAGCAGTTCACCCGGGACCTCCTACAATGAGCAGTTCTTC
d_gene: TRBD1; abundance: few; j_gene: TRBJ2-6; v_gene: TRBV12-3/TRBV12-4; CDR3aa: CASRAGTGRSGDSGANVLTF; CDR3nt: TGTGCCAGCAGGGCCGGGACAGGGAGATCGGGGGACTCTGGGGCCAACGTCCTGACTTTC